The sequence of this T cell receptor beta chain was determined in a study of beta chain features in type 1 diabetes. Across the whole study: Cells sorted and examined across all samples totaled approximately 100,000,000. Overall study findings and caveats: The study found fewer insertions and more deletions at VDJ junctions in type 1 diabetes patients. Moderate but significant shortening of TCRB CDR3s was recorded in all four CD4+ subsets from Type 1 diabetes patients. In comparison with healthy donors, patients had naive, central memory and Treg TCRB repertoires that appeared more similar.

Remarks on this clone: No antigen is known for it.

Sequencing targeted expressed TCRB transcripts, as all isolated RNA had been reverse transcribed. Samples of naive, central memory and regulatory T cells yielded a mean of approximately 3.7 million reads. Assay used: immunoSEQ multiplex PCR; TCRdb lists only in-frame clones, some missing. The table has 250,000 to 350,000 clones, approximately 15% seen once. Trimming at V came to 0 bases and at J to 0 bases, leaving 5 bases not matched to a gene. Germline-derived CDR1 and CDR2 are SGHRS and YFSETQ. The CDR3 totals 16 residues. The sample consisted of naive CD4+ T cells from blood. This chain links TRBV5-1 with TRBJ2-7; the match to TRBD1 covers 8 bases. This sequence originates from a young man with type 1 diabetes. CDR3 nucleotides: TGCGCCAGCAGCTTGGTTCCCCAGGGGGCCTCCTACGAGCAGTACTTC. Translated: CASSLVPQGASYEQYF.